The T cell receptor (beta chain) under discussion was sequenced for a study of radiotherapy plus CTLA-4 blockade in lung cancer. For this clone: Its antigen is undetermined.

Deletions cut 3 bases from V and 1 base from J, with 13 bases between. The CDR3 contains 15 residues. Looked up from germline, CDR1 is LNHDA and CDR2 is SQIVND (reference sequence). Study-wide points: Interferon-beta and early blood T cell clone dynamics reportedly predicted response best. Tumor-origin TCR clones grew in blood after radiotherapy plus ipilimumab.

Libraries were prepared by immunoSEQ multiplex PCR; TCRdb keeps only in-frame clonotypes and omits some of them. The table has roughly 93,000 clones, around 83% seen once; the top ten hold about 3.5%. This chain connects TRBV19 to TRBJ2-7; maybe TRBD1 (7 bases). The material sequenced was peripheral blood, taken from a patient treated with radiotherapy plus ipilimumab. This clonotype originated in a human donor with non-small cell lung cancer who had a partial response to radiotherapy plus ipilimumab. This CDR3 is CASSIRAGGSYEQYF. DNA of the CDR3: TGTGCCAGTAGTATTCGGGCAGGGGGGTCCTACGAGCAGTACTTC.